Each of the 30 T cell receptor beta chains below was sequenced from the same sample in a study of T-cell reconstitution after alpha-beta-depleted transplantation in children. Researchers prepared the TCRbeta library using unique molecular identifiers, the study reports. TCRdb independently ran MiXCR on the PCR reads; one entry per CDR3 protein. The sample carries some 520,000 distinct CDR3 sequences, around a third recorded once. Specimen: PBMCs from the stem cell graft donor, collected from the stem cell graft. The source is a human donor who donated a stem cell graft to a child with aplastic anemia.

This clonotype has just a few counts. The chain is built from TRBV6-1 and TRBJ1-2, with TRBD1 matching 9 bases. This CDR3 is built from 16 residues. The junction had 8 bases not matched to a gene; V was cut back by 6 bases and J by 0 bases. Germline lookup yields CDR1 MNHNS and CDR2 SASEGT. CDR3 amino acids: CASRRDRDAPNYGYTF. CDR3 DNA sequence: TGTGCCAGCAGGAGGGACAGGGACGCTCCTAACTATGGCTACACCTTC.

The chain combines TRBV6-1 with TRBJ1-5, with D possibly called TRBD1 or TRBD2 (5 bases each). The DNA end is a closer match to TRBJ2-3, so the J assignment may be wrong. CDR3 length: 18 amino acids. Germline CDR1 reads MNHNS; CDR2 reads SASEGT. CDR3 sequence: CASRQQVPSPSSNQPQYF. The CDR3, as DNA: TGTGCCAGCAGACAACAGGTTCCCTCTCCTTCTAGCAATCAGCCCCAGTATTTT.

This clonotype was detected only a few times. The rearrangement links TRBV29-1 to TRBJ2-7, with D perhaps being TRBD1 or TRBD2 (5 bases each). Trimming cost V 7 bases and J 5 bases, with 18 bases left between them. CDR3 length: 13 amino acids. In germline, CDR1 is SQVTM, CDR2 ANQGSEA. CDR3 bases: TGCAGCGCTGGCCGGGACCGCCTGGACGAGCAGTACGTC. This gives the protein CSAGRDRLDEQYV.

V is TRBV3-1 and J is TRBJ2-2; 14 positions match TRBD2. V lost 4 bases to trimming and J lost 7 bases; unmatched junction nucleotides: 8. The CDR3 is made up of 17 amino acids. CDR1 is LGHDT, CDR2 YNNKEL, per germline (reference sequence). This CDR3 is CASSRGLAGGVSGELFF. As DNA, the CDR3 is TGTGCCAGCAGCCGAGGACTAGCGGGAGGAGTCAGCGGGGAGCTGTTTTTT.

This clonotype appeared a few times. The chain recombines TRBV20-1 with TRBJ2-5, with 8 bases that match TRBD2. This CDR3 is 16 amino acids long. The junction had 10 bases not matched to a gene; V was cut back by 0 bases and J by 4 bases. Per the germline V gene, CDR1 is DFQATT and CDR2 is SNEGSKA (reference sequence). The CDR3 DNA reads TGCAGTGCTAGAGATCCGGCGGGAGGTCGGTTAGAGACCCAGTACTTC. Protein sequence: CSARDPAGGRLETQYF.

The chain employs TRBV2 and TRBJ2-7; D perhaps matches TRBD1 (6 bases). The CDR3 is 15 residues long. Germline lookup yields CDR1 SNHLY and CDR2 FYNNEI. V was cut by 2 bases and J by 3 bases, with 14 bases left in between. CDR3 sequence (DNA): TGTGCCAGCAGTGAACGGCGACAGGACCGCTACGAGCAGTACTTC. Residues: CASSERRQDRYEQYF.

There are a few counts of this clonotype. The V and J genes are TRBV28 and TRBJ1-4, with 7 bases aligning to TRBD1. V trimming: 6 bases; J trimming: 8 bases; junction bases outside the gene matches: 9. Germline CDR1 and CDR2: MDHEN and SYDVKM. The CDR3 has 14 amino acids. The CDR3 protein is CASRETGTAEKLFF. The CDR3 region has the DNA TGTGCCAGCAGGGAAACCGGGACAGCCGAAAAACTGTTTTTT. The whole variable domain, filled in from reference TRBV28 and TRBJ1-4, reads DVKVTQSSRYLVKRTGEKVFLECVQDMDHENMFWYRQDPGLGLRLIYFSYDVKMKEKGDIPEGYSVSREKKERFSLILESASTNQTSMYLCASRETGTAEKLFFGSGTQLSVL.

A few counts support this clonotype. In DNA, the CDR3 is TGCAGTGCTAGATTTGGCCAGCAGGAGACCCAGTACTTC. It translates to CSARFGQQETQYF. This rearrangement joins TRBV20-1 to TRBJ2-5; D remains unclear. Trimming took 2 bases from V and 5 from J, leaving 12 bases between them. CDR3 length: 13 residues. Per the germline V gene, CDR1 is DFQATT and CDR2 is SNEGSKA (reference sequence).

This chain joins TRBV28 and TRBJ2-7, with D perhaps TRBD1 (6 bases). The V end lost 4 bases, the J end lost 2 bases, and 9 bases lay between the germline ends. Germline V gene data show CDR1 as MDHEN and CDR2 as SYDVKM. The CDR3 extends over 13 amino acids. As DNA, the CDR3 is TGTGCCAGCAGTTCCTGGACAGCCTACGAGCAGTACTTC. Translated: CASSSWTAYEQYF.

This clonotype was seen ten or more times. The chain has TRBV20-1 and TRBJ1-1; 9 positions agree with TRBD1. The trim removed 5 bases at V and 0 bases at J, leaving 10 bases unmatched. Germline CDR1 is DFQATT and CDR2 is SNEGSKA (reference sequence). This CDR3 is 16 amino acids long. The CDR3 DNA is TGCAGTGCTCACGGACAGGGGCGGACAATGAACACTGAAGCTTTCTTT. Encoded protein: CSAHGQGRTMNTEAFF.

The chain recombines TRBV18 with TRBJ2-5; D may correspond to TRBD1 or TRBD2 (5 bases each). Deletions cut 5 bases from V and 3 bases from J, with 22 bases between. The CDR3 runs 17 residues. Germline CDR1 reads KGHSH; CDR2 reads LQKENI. CDR3 bases: TGTGCCAGCTCAAAGCGTCCTTCGAGTGGGGGTAAAGAGACCCAGTACTTC. Protein product: CASSKRPSSGGKETQYF. Full variable domain (outside the CDR3, taken from reference TRBV18 and TRBJ2-5): NAGVMQNPRHLVRRRGQEARLRCSPMKGHSHVYWYRQLPEEGLKFMVYLQKENIIDESGMPKERFSAEFPKEGPSILRIQQVVRGDSAAYFCASSKRPSSGGKETQYFGPGTRLLVL.

This clonotype occurred a few times. The chain uses TRBV30 and TRBJ1-1; a weak D match, TRBD1 (6 bases). The V end lost 3 bases, the J end lost 4 bases, and 12 bases lay between the germline ends. Germline CDR1 and CDR2: GTSNPN and SVGIG (reference sequence). The CDR3 runs to 13 residues. Here the CDR3 reads CAWRAGGLTEAFF. The CDR3 region has the DNA TGTGCCTGGAGGGCTGGGGGGCTCACTGAAGCTTTCTTT.

This clonotype came up a few times. CDR3 in amino acids: CASSLNAGRLMNTEAFF. The CDR3 bases are TGTGCCAGCAGTTTAAATGCAGGACGATTAATGAACACTGAAGCTTTCTTT. J is TRBJ1-1 and V is TRBV12-3 or TRBV12-4; D gene ambiguous. The V gene lost 2 bases and the J gene lost 0 bases, with 16 bases spanning the gap. The CDR3 totals 17 residues.

This clonotype was counted only a few times. CDR3 loop: CASSSGPNQPQHF. The CDR3 nucleotides are TGTGCCAGCAGTTCCGGGCCAAATCAGCCCCAGCATTTT. The genes are TRBV7-2 and TRBJ1-5; D not resolved. This CDR3 has 13 residues. The V end was cut by 6 bases, the J end by 4 bases, with 10 bases between. Looked up from germline, CDR1 is SGHTA and CDR2 is FQGNSA.

This clonotype has more than one count but fewer than ten. The gene calls are TRBV4-3 and TRBJ2-1; the D gene is possibly TRBD1 (5 bases). This CDR3 region has 14 residues. From germline, CDR1 is LGHNA and CDR2 YSLEER. V was cut by 5 bases and J by 0 bases, with 8 bases left in between. The DNA of the CDR3 is TGCGCCAGCAGCGACAGTATCTCCTACAATGAGCAGTTCTTC. It translates to CASSDSISYNEQFF.

This clonotype came up a few times. The rearrangement joins TRBV12-5 to TRBJ2-7; D call uncertain. This CDR3 spans 12 amino acids. Trimming took 4 bases from V and 5 from J, leaving 9 bases between them. Germline CDR1 reads LGHNT; CDR2 reads FRNRAP. CDR3 loop: CASGSSPHEQYF. The CDR3 nucleotides read TGTGCTAGTGGTTCGTCCCCCCACGAGCAGTACTTC.

This clonotype was counted a single time. This sequence joins TRBV15 and TRBJ2-1; 10 bases match TRBD1. Germline V gives CDR1 LNHNV, CDR2 YYDKDF (reference sequence). The CDR3 contains 16 residues. V dropped 4 bases and J dropped 0; count of bases not matched to a gene: 3. CDR3 residues: CATSKRDRGSYNEQFF. CDR3 nucleotide sequence: TGTGCCACCAGCAAACGGGACAGGGGCTCCTACAATGAGCAGTTCTTC. The entire variable domain, with the rest obtained from reference TRBV15 and TRBJ2-1, is as follows: DAMVIQNPRYQVTQFGKPVTLSCSQTLNHNVMYWYQQKSSQAPKLLFHYYDKDFNNEADTPDNFQSRRPNTSFCFLDIRSPGLGDTAMYLCATSKRDRGSYNEQFFGPGTRLTVL.

This clonotype was found a few times. V is TRBV25-1 and J is TRBJ2-7; D gene unclear. Trimming removed 4 bases at V and 0 bases at J, with 7 bases between. The germline V gene has CDR1 MGHDK and CDR2 SYGVNS. This CDR3 comprises 13 residues. CDR3 region: CASSAASSYEQYF. DNA for the CDR3: TGTGCCAGCAGTGCAGCTAGCTCCTACGAGCAGTACTTC.

The V call is TRBV18, the J call TRBJ2-7, with 9 positions matching TRBD1. V shed 2 bases and J 4 bases; nucleotides not matched to a gene: 6. CDR3 length equals 15 residues. The V gene's germline CDR1 is KGHSH and CDR2 LQKENI. For the CDR3, the DNA is TGTGCCAGCTCACCATCCCCGACAGGGGGGTACGAGCAGTACTTC. It translates to CASSPSPTGGYEQYF.

The chain uses TRBV15 and TRBJ2-7; no definite D call. The CDR3 has 13 amino acids. V was cut by 5 bases and J by 4 bases, with 12 bases left in between. Germline lookup yields CDR1 LNHNV and CDR2 YYDKDF (reference sequence). CDR3 DNA: TGTGCCACCAGCGAAGAGGTGACTTACGAGCAGTACGTC. Translating gives CATSEEVTYEQYV.

The chain carries TRBV5-1 and TRBJ2-3; TRBD2 might be the D (5 bases). The V and J ends lost 0 bases and 0 bases respectively, with 20 bases between them. The CDR3 extends over 19 amino acids. CDR1 is SGHRS and CDR2 is YFSETQ in the germline V gene. The CDR3 loop reads CASSLESGPRLRSTDTQYF. Here the CDR3 DNA reads TGCGCCAGCAGCTTGGAGAGCGGTCCACGGCTAAGGAGCACAGATACGCAGTATTTT.

This chain joins TRBV5-6 and TRBJ1-5; TRBD1 might be the D (5 bases). Deletions cut 2 bases from V and 4 bases from J, with 13 bases between. Germline V gene sequence: CDR1 SGHDT, CDR2 YYEEEE. The CDR3 totals 15 residues. CDR3: CASSLKGRLNQPQHF. The DNA for the CDR3 is TGTGCCAGCAGCTTAAAGGGGAGATTAAATCAGCCCCAGCATTTT.

The chain combines TRBV6-2 or TRBV6-3 with TRBJ2-7; weak D call: TRBD2 (6 bases). CDR1 and CDR2 from the germline V gene are MNHEY and SVGEGT. The CDR3 contains 14 residues. The V gene lost 2 bases and the J gene lost 7 bases, with 15 bases spanning the gap. Written as DNA, the CDR3 is TGTGCCAGCAGTTACGCGGGACGGACTTGGGAGCAGTACGTC. This sequence encodes CASSYAGRTWEQYV.

This chain joins TRBV12-3 or TRBV12-4 and TRBJ2-3, with 12 nucleotides matching TRBD2. This CDR3 region has 18 residues. The trim removed 4 bases at V and 1 base at J, leaving 9 bases unmatched. CDR3: CASSSTSGRPLRTDTQYF. In nucleotides, the CDR3 is TGTGCCAGCAGTTCCACTAGCGGGAGGCCTCTACGCACAGATACGCAGTATTTT.

This clonotype was found a few times. J is TRBJ1-1 and V is TRBV7-2; a weak D match, TRBD1 (6 bases). The V gene lost 1 base and the J gene lost 4 bases, with 13 bases spanning the gap. Germline assignment: CDR1 SGHTA and CDR2 FQGNSA. The CDR3 runs to 15 residues. CDR3 sequence: CASSLVGASGTEAFF. CDR3 nucleotides: TGTGCCAGCAGCTTAGTGGGGGCTAGTGGCACTGAAGCTTTCTTT.

The gene calls are TRBV19 and TRBJ1-5; D not certain. With 6 bases removed from V and 0 bases from J, the gap between germline ends came to 12 bases. The germline CDR1 and CDR2 sequences are LNHDA and SQIVND (reference sequence). This CDR3 has 15 amino acids. CDR3 residues: CASSHSGTSNQPQHF. The DNA of the CDR3 is TGTGCCAGTAGCCACTCAGGCACTAGCAATCAGCCCCAGCATTTT. The full variable domain, its missing parts supplied by reference TRBV19 and TRBJ1-5, is DGGITQSPKYLFRKEGQNVTLSCEQNLNHDAMYWYRQDPGQGLRLIYYSQIVNDFQKGDIAEGYSVSREKKESFPLTVTSAQKNPTAFYLCASSHSGTSNQPQHFGDGTRLSIL.

This clonotype was seen a few times. The chain couples TRBV9 to TRBJ1-3, with a possible D match to TRBD1 (5 bases). The CDR3 runs to 16 residues. Per the germline V gene, CDR1 is SGDLS and CDR2 is YYNGEE. V was cut by 4 bases and J by 4 bases, with 18 bases left in between. In DNA, the CDR3 is TGTGCCAGCAGCCTTGGGGCAGGATCTCCCGGAAACACCATATATTTT. This codes for CASSLGAGSPGNTIYF.

This clonotype was seen a few times. CDR3 protein: CSALQGYEQYF. CDR3 nucleotides: TGCAGTGCCTTACAGGGGTATGAGCAGTACTTC. This chain joins TRBV20-1 and TRBJ2-7; TRBD1 matches 7 bases. V shed 6 bases, J shed 7 bases, and the junction held 6 bases outside the gene matches. The CDR3 has 11 residues. Germline V lookup: CDR1 DFQATT, CDR2 SNEGSKA (reference sequence).

A note on this clonotype: One end of the junction does not line up with germline, which may come from a read error. The genes are TRBV6-1 and TRBJ1-3; D is unresolved. CDR3 length equals 16 residues. The germline V gene has CDR1 MNHNS and CDR2 SASEGT. The chain's CDR3 is CASSARLESSGNTIYF. For the CDR3, the DNA is TGTGCTAGCAGTGCCCGGCTTGAGAGCTCTGGAAACACCATATATTTT.

This clonotype showed up many times. The chain combines TRBV12-3 or TRBV12-4 with TRBJ2-3; D unclear. V gave up 2 bases and J gave up 6 bases, with 3 bases separating them. CDR3 length: 11 amino acids. CDR3 sequence (DNA): TGTGCCAGCAGTTTACAGGATACGCAGTATTTT. It codes for CASSLQDTQYF.